The sample holds a few counts of the clone carrying this TCR beta chain. The antigen remains undetermined. This entry comes from a study of T cells in Graves' hyperthyroidism and ophthalmopathy. Findings of the study overall: Blood also contained most expanded thyroid clonotypes above 0.001.

Germline values: CDR1 DFQATT, CDR2 SNEGSKA (reference sequence). This CDR3 spans 13 amino acids. Trimming took off 3 bases at V and 7 bases at J, with 13 bases between the two ends. Authors of the study amplified TCR beta CDR3 regions from RNA transcripts. The study used the HTBI primer set for a first-round RT-PCR of the TCR CDR3. Each CDR3 protein is one row after TCRdb ran MiXCR on the multiplex PCR reads. This sample yields 350,000 to 450,000 distinct CDR3 sequences, of which around 13% are seen a single time; 11% belongs to the top ten. The sequence was obtained from a woman aged 60-70 years with Graves' hyperthyroidism. This chain links TRBV20-1 with TRBJ2-1; D is unresolved. Sequenced material: blood. The CDR3 sequence is CSASGRPGNEQFF. Here the CDR3 DNA reads TGCAGTGCTAGTGGGCGCCCCGGGAATGAGCAGTTCTTC.